One sample yielded the 24 T cell receptor beta chains listed below, sequenced in a study of CD8+CD57+ T cells in acquired aplastic anemia. Patients sequenced had flow cytometry evidence of CD8+CD57+ cell expansion. TCR beta VDJ and CDR3 profiles were obtained from a genomic DNA template. Each CDR3 protein is one row after TCRdb ran MiXCR on the reads. The data contain 200,000 to 300,000 distinct CDR3 sequences, 82% of them singletons. Specimen: sorted CD4+, CD8+, or CD8+CD57+ T cells (not recorded which) from PBMCs. The receptors shown here come from a human donor with aplastic anemia.

The rearrangement joins TRBV7-3 to TRBJ1-2, with D hard to call. V lost 5 bases and J lost 7, with 14 bases in between. CDR1 is SGHTA and CDR2 is FQGTGA in the germline V gene. The CDR3 runs 13 residues. CDR3 in amino acids: CASSLVLAGGYTF. DNA of the CDR3: TGTGCCAGCAGCCTAGTGCTTGCAGGTGGCTACACCTTC.

The gene calls are TRBV7-2 and TRBJ2-1; D ambiguous. This CDR3 region has 18 residues. Trimming took off 6 bases at V and 6 bases at J, with 27 bases between the two ends. From germline, CDR1 is SGHTA and CDR2 FQGNSA. DNA of the CDR3: TGTGCCAGCAGTTCAATGAACGCGGCAGGCACTGAAGCCAATGAGCAGTTCTTC. Translation gives CASSSMNAAGTEANEQFF.

With respect to this clonotype: An end of the junction does not agree with germline; a read error may underlie this. The chain is built from TRBV7-9 and TRBJ2-5; either TRBD1 or TRBD2 may supply D (6 bases each). From germline, CDR1 is SEHNR and CDR2 FQNEAQ (reference sequence). The CDR3 loop spans 16 amino acids. The CDR3 sequence: CATSSSGAGYRETQYF. CDR3 in DNA: TGTGCCACCAGCTCTTCAGGGGCGGGATACCGGGAGACCCAGTACTTC.

The genes are TRBV24-1 and TRBJ2-1, with D possibly TRBD1 on 5 matching bases. V was pared by 6 bases and J by 5 bases, with 7 bases between. The CDR3 length is 12 residues. Germline-derived CDR1 and CDR2 are KGHDR and SFDVKD. The DNA for the CDR3 is TGTGCCACCAGTTCAGGGAACAATGAGCAGTTCTTC. It is translated as CATSSGNNEQFF.

The chain has TRBV5-1 and TRBJ1-2; D gene uncertain. The V end lost 4 bases, the J end lost 4 bases, and 17 bases lay between the germline ends. Germline V lookup: CDR1 SGHRS, CDR2 YFSETQ. The CDR3 is made up of 15 amino acids. The CDR3 loop is CASSVTTGTGYGYTF. The CDR3 region has the DNA TGCGCCAGCAGCGTGACAACCGGCACCGGCTATGGCTACACCTTC.

On this clonotype: A junction boundary mismatches the germline segment, possibly from a read error. V and J are TRBV9 and TRBJ2-1; tentatively, D is TRBD2 (6 bases). Germline V gives CDR1 SGDLS, CDR2 YYNGEE. The CDR3 runs 13 residues. The CDR3 loop is CASSDGGIHEESF. The CDR3 coding sequence is TGTGCCAGCAGTGATGGGGGGATCCATGAAGAGTCCTTC.

This rearrangement joins TRBV10-3 to TRBJ1-1, with a weak D call TRBD1 (5 bases). Germline V gene sequence: CDR1 ENHRY, CDR2 SYGVKD. The CDR3 runs 13 residues. The CDR3: CDRSRPFNTEAFF. The CDR3 bases are TGTGACAGGAGTAGGCCGTTTAACACTGAAGCTTTCTTT.

The chain joins TRBV6-5 to TRBJ2-1, with D perhaps TRBD1 (7 bases). The CDR3 is 12 residues long. Trimming pared 6 bases from V and 6 bases from J, leaving 9 bases between. In germline, CDR1 is MNHEY, CDR2 SVGAGI. This CDR3 is CASSQGGNEQFF. The CDR3, as DNA: TGTGCCAGCAGCCAGGGGGGCAATGAGCAGTTCTTC.

Concerning this clonotype itself: Because it lacks the conserved phenylalanine or tryptophan at the end, this CDR3 is likely a read error. The DNA is left out, because the CDR3 cannot be placed on it with certainty; the CDR3 is given as TCRdb lists it. The chain links TRBV2 to TRBJ1-2; the table names TRBD1, a call not compared with the DNA. Germline assignment: CDR1 SNHLY and CDR2 FYNNEI. Including both end residues, the CDR3 is 16 amino acids long. The CDR3 region is CASSAGGIDEQFFETG.

This clonotype has only a few counts. V gene TRBV7-2 combines with J gene TRBJ2-6; TRBD2 might be the D (5 bases). V lost 8 bases to trimming and J lost 4 bases, with 12 bases between them. CDR1 and CDR2 from the germline V gene are SGHTA and FQGNSA. There are 14 residues in the CDR3. The CDR3 sequence: CASVPREGANVLTF. CDR3 in DNA: TGTGCCAGCGTACCGAGGGAGGGGGCCAACGTCCTGACTTTC.

A note on this clonotype: The DNA is omitted, as the CDR3 cannot be located on it reliably, and the CDR3 follows TCRdb's listing. The V and J genes are TRBV7-8 and TRBJ2-7; the table's D call, TRBD2, was not checked against the DNA. The CDR3 contains 18 residues when both ends are counted. Per the germline V gene, CDR1 is SGHVS and CDR2 is FQNEAQ. The CDR3 spells CASSLPGGPATQYFGPYV.

This chain connects TRBV7-6 to TRBJ2-4; D is undetermined. This CDR3 spans 12 amino acids. The ends were cut back, 0 bases at V and 14 bases at J, with 11 bases in the middle. CDR1 and CDR2 (germline): SGHVS, FNYEAQ. CDR3 DNA: TGTGCCAGCAGCTTAGCTCGCAGCACAAAGTACTTC. It translates to CASSLARSTKYF.

Regarding this clonotype: At one end, the junction sequence differs from germline, possibly due to a read error. The rearrangement links TRBV19 to TRBJ1-1; no clear D. The J call is doubtful: the DNA matches TRBJ2-1 better. The CDR3 loop spans 15 amino acids. CDR1 LNHDA and CDR2 SQIVND come from the germline V gene (reference sequence). CDR3 sequence: CASSIARRANNEQFF. In nucleotides, the CDR3 is TGTGCCAGTAGTATAGCTAGAAGAGCCAACAATGAACAGTTCTTC.

The chain has TRBV2 and TRBJ2-3, with TRBD2 matching 7 bases. J lost 6 bases, V lost 4 bases, and 7 bases had no gene match. CDR1 is SNHLY, CDR2 FYNNEI, per germline. The CDR3 covers 14 residues. CDR3 loop: CASSVGGGHDTQYF. As DNA, the CDR3 is TGTGCCAGCAGTGTTGGGGGGGGTCACGATACGCAGTATTTT.

This clonotype was seen a handful of times. The chain joins TRBV12-3 or TRBV12-4 to TRBJ2-1; no clear D. This CDR3 comprises 10 residues. V dropped 5 bases and J dropped 6 bases, with 2 bases sitting between them. The CDR3 region is CASSTNEQFF. The CDR3 region has the DNA TGTGCCAGCAGTACCAATGAGCAGTTCTTC.

This clonotype was detected only a few times. The conserved final phenylalanine or tryptophan is absent from the CDR3, which likely points to a read error. This chain links TRBV7-9 with TRBJ2-5; a weak D match, TRBD2 (5 bases). V lost 11 bases, J lost 5 bases, and 15 bases lay in between. CDR1 SEHNR and CDR2 FQNEAQ come from the germline V gene (reference sequence). This CDR3 contains 12 residues. Here the CDR3 reads CAGRGARETQYL. The DNA for the CDR3 is TGTGCCGGCCGGGGAGCTAGGGAGACCCAGTACCTC.

For this clonotype: Germline and junction disagree at one end, which may indicate a read error. The chain recombines TRBV11-1 with TRBJ2-1, with D perhaps being TRBD1 or TRBD2 (5 bases each). Germline V gives CDR1 SGHAT, CDR2 FQDESV (reference sequence). CDR3 length equals 15 residues. The CDR3 sequence: CASSIARGAHNEQFF. In DNA, the CDR3 is TGTGCCAGCAGTATAGCTAGGGGAGCCCACAACGAGCAGTTCTTC.

The rearrangement links TRBV10-3 to TRBJ1-2, with D tentatively TRBD1 (5 bases). V was shortened by 6 bases and J by 4 bases, with 24 bases between the two germline ends. Germline V CDR1 and CDR2: ENHRY, SYGVKD. The length of the CDR3 is 17 residues. CDR3 residues: CAISAQTDEQNLYGYTF. As DNA, the CDR3 is TGTGCCATCAGCGCCCAGACAGACGAACAAAACCTCTATGGCTACACCTTC.

The rearrangement joins TRBV7-7 to TRBJ2-7, with D unresolved. CDR1 and CDR2 (germline): SSHAT, FNYEAQ (reference sequence). There are 15 residues in the CDR3. The ends were cut back, 1 base at V and 4 bases at J, with 14 bases in the middle. The CDR3 loop reads CASSLGTARIYEQYF. Written as DNA, the CDR3 is TGTGCCAGCAGCTTAGGGACGGCAAGGATTTACGAGCAGTACTTC.

A remark on this clonotype: One end of the junction is discordant with germline, which a read error may explain. The rearrangement links TRBV7-2 to TRBJ2-3; D is perhaps TRBD2 (6 bases). Germline values: CDR1 SGHTA, CDR2 FQGNSA. The CDR3 sequence is 14 residues long. CDR3 DNA: TGTGCCAGCAGCTTAGCGGGAGGTGCCACCACGCTCACGTTT. Its protein product is CASSLAGGATTLTF.

Notes on this clonotype: This CDR3 fails to terminate in the conserved phenylalanine or tryptophan, so it likely reflects a read error. The DNA is left out, because the CDR3 cannot be placed on it with certainty; the CDR3 is given as TCRdb lists it. The rearrangement links TRBV2 to TRBJ2-6; the D call TRBD1 from the table was never checked on the DNA. The CDR3 sequence runs 16 residues, both termini included. Germline assignment: CDR1 SNHLY and CDR2 FYNNEI. Here the CDR3 reads CASGVGGTDTHYFGPV.

This clonotype was recorded once. The genes are TRBV9 and TRBJ2-7; D possibly uses TRBD1 or TRBD2 (6 bases each). Trimming left V 2 bases short and J 2 bases short, with 23 bases between. The CDR3 runs 18 residues. In germline, CDR1 is SGDLS, CDR2 YYNGEE. The DNA of the CDR3 is TGTGCCAGCAGCGTGTACACCGGGGGCAACACCGGGGCCTACGAGCAGTACGTC. This sequence encodes CASSVYTGGNTGAYEQYV.

The gene calls are TRBV29-1 and TRBJ2-3, with 10 bases matching TRBD2. Germline V lookup: CDR1 SQVTM, CDR2 ANQGSEA. CDR3 length: 14 amino acids. In DNA form, the CDR3 reads TGCACCGGGGGCTTAGCGGGAGGTCCCGATACGCAGTATTTT. Protein: CTGGLAGGPDTQYF.

This chain links TRBV10-1 with TRBJ2-1, with TRBD2 identical over 7 bases. This CDR3 is built from 13 residues. V gave up 8 bases and J gave up 8 bases; unmatched junction bases: 9. The germline gives CDR1 WNHNN, CDR2 SYGVQD (reference sequence). The CDR3 coding sequence is TGCGCCAGCTACGGGGGGTGGGGGGATGAGCAGTTCTTC. Its translation is CASYGGWGDEQFF.